One sample yielded the 9 T cell receptor beta chains listed below, sequenced in a study of cytomegalovirus exposure and HLA in healthy donors. The PCR made use of 60 Vbeta and 13 Jbeta primers. Libraries were prepared by immunoSEQ multiplex PCR; TCRdb keeps only in-frame clonotypes and omits some of them. The repertoire holds around 200,000 clones, with about four fifths as singletons. The specimen sequenced was PBMCs. The receptors originated from a man aged 40-49 years in good health and CMV-seropositive.

The chain has TRBV5-1 and TRBJ2-1; TRBD1 matches 7 bases. The ends lost 0 bases at V and 4 bases at J; junction bases unmatched: 1. This CDR3 region has 14 residues. From germline, CDR1 is SGHRS and CDR2 YFSETQ. DNA of the CDR3: TGCGCCAGCAGCTTGGAACAGGGGTACAATGAGCAGTTCTTC. It is translated as CASSLEQGYNEQFF. The whole variable domain, filled in from reference TRBV5-1 and TRBJ2-1, reads KAGVTQTPRYLIKTRGQQVTLSCSPISGHRSVSWYQQTPGQGLQFLFEYFSETQRNKGNFPGRFSGRQFSNSRSEMNVSTLELGDSALYLCASSLEQGYNEQFFGPGTRLTVL.

This chain connects TRBV11-2 to TRBJ2-2; maybe TRBD1 (6 bases). Trimming took off 0 bases at V and 8 bases at J, with 13 bases between the two ends. CDR1 is SGHAT, CDR2 FQNNGV, per germline. This CDR3 is 15 amino acids long. This CDR3 reads CASSLDFRGAGELFF. CDR3 nucleotide sequence: TGTGCCAGCAGCTTAGATTTCAGGGGAGCGGGGGAGCTGTTTTTT.

There are a few counts of this clone. This chain uses TRBV7-8 with TRBJ2-1, with TRBD2 identical over 11 bases. Germline V gene data show CDR1 as SGHVS and CDR2 as FQNEAQ. CDR3 size: 17 residues. The J segment lost 0 bases and the V segment lost 4 bases, leaving 5 bases of the junction unmatched. The CDR3 protein is CASSSELAGDSYNEQFF. CDR3 nucleotide sequence: TGTGCCAGCAGCTCTGAACTAGCGGGGGACTCCTACAATGAGCAGTTCTTC.

J is TRBJ2-1 and V is TRBV18; 8 bases align to TRBD1. Germline V lookup: CDR1 KGHSH, CDR2 LQKENI. The CDR3 runs to 15 residues. V shed 4 bases and J 7 bases; nucleotides not matched to a gene: 9. CDR3 region: CASSLSKGQVNEQFF. DNA for the CDR3: TGTGCCAGCTCACTCTCGAAGGGACAGGTAAATGAGCAGTTCTTC.

The V gene is TRBV4-1, the J gene TRBJ2-7; 9 nucleotides agree with TRBD1. Trimming removed 6 bases from V and 0 bases from J; junction bases left unmatched: 6. There are 15 residues in the CDR3. Per germline, CDR1 MGHRA and CDR2 YSYEKL. In DNA form, the CDR3 reads TGCGCCAGCAGACCCGGGACAGGGTCCTCCTACGAGCAGTACTTC. Its translation: CASRPGTGSSYEQYF.

This clone has a single count. The V and J genes are TRBV10-3 and TRBJ2-1, with 9 nucleotides matching TRBD1. The germline V gene encodes CDR1 ENHRY and CDR2 SYGVKD. Trimming removed 5 bases from V and 5 bases from J; junction bases left unmatched: 7. This CDR3 region has 15 residues. The CDR3 DNA reads TGTGCCATCAGTATACAGGGGGCGGTTGACAATGAGCAGTTCTTC. Its translation: CAISIQGAVDNEQFF.

This clone showed up just once. This chain connects TRBV6-1 to TRBJ1-3; the match to TRBD1 covers 7 bases. Germline trimming cut 6 bases from V and 4 bases from J; bases unmatched to any gene: 9. CDR3 length: 15 amino acids. The V gene's germline CDR1 is MNHNS and CDR2 SASEGT. CDR3 residues: CASRDREDGGNTIYF. In nucleotides, the CDR3 is TGTGCCAGCAGAGACAGGGAAGATGGAGGAAACACCATATATTTT.

The chain combines TRBV29-1 with TRBJ1-1, with D maybe TRBD1 (5 bases). This CDR3 is 12 amino acids long. Per the germline V gene, CDR1 is SQVTM and CDR2 is ANQGSEA. V was cut by 7 bases and J by 3 bases, with 12 bases left in between. The CDR3 region has the DNA TGCAGCGCCGCGGGGGGAGACACTGAAGCTTTCTTT. Its protein product is CSAAGGDTEAFF.

This clone showed up just once. The chain couples TRBV6-6 to TRBJ2-5; 8 bases fit TRBD1. The CDR3 totals 13 residues. J gave up 4 bases and V 6 bases, and 4 bases lay outside the gene matches. Germline CDR1 reads MNHNY; CDR2 reads SVGAGI (reference sequence). CDR3 residues: CASSTGGGETQYF. The CDR3 nucleotides read TGTGCCAGCAGCACAGGGGGAGGAGAGACCCAGTACTTC.